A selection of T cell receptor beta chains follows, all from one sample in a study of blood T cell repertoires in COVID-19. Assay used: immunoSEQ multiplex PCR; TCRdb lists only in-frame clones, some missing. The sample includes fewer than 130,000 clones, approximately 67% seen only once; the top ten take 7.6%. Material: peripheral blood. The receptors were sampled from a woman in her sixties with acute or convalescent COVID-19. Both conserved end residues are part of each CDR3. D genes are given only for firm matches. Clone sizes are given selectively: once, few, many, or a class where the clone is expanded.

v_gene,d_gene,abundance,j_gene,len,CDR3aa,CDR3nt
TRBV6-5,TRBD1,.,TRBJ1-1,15,CASNRDSVSNTEAFF,TGTGCCAGCAATCGGGACAGTGTATCGAACACTGAAGCTTTCTTT
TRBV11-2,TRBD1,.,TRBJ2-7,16,CASSTPEGQIHYEQYF,TGTGCCAGCAGTACCCCAGAGGGACAGATACACTACGAGCAGTACTTC
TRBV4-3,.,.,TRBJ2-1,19,CASSQERNQGGGTYNEQFF,TGCGCCAGCAGCCAAGAACGTAATCAAGGCGGGGGCACCTACAATGAGCAGTTCTTC
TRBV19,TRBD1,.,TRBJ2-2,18,CASSIGSRTGSNTGELFF,TGTGCCAGTAGTATAGGTTCTCGGACAGGGTCGAACACCGGGGAGCTGTTTTTT
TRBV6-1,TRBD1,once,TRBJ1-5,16,CASSDMQGVSNQPQHF,TGTGCCAGCAGTGACATGCAGGGGGTTAGCAATCAGCCCCAGCATTTT
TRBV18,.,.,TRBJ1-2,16,CASSPPMGAGAYGYTF,TGTGCCAGCTCACCACCGATGGGGGCAGGTGCCTATGGCTACACCTTC
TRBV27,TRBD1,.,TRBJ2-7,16,CASSHWGTGGTYEQYF,TGTGCCAGCAGTCATTGGGGGACAGGAGGCACCTACGAGCAGTACTTC
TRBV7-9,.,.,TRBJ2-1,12,CASSLSLDEQFF,TGTGCCAGCAGCTTGAGCCTCGATGAGCAGTTCTTC
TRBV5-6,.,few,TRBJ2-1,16,CASSPTSLSSYNEQFF,TGTGCCAGCAGTCCAACGAGTCTGAGCTCCTACAATGAGCAGTTCTTC
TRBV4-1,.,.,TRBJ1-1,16,CASSPIRLGANTEAFF,TGCGCCAGCAGCCCCATCCGCCTGGGGGCGAACACTGAAGCTTTCTTT
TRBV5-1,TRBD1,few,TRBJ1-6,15,CASSLEYRGNSPLHF,TGCGCCAGCAGCTTGGAGTACAGGGGGAATTCACCCCTCCACTTT
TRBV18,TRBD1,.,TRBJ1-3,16,CASSSGQKSSGNTIYF,TGTGCCAGCTCATCGGGACAGAAGAGCTCTGGAAACACCATATATTTT
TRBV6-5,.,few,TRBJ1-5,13,CASSYRSNQPQHF,TGTGCCAGCAGTTACCGTAGCAATCAGCCCCAGCATTTT
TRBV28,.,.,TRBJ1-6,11,CAVARGSPLHF,TGTGCAGTCGCGCGGGGCTCACCCCTCCACTTT
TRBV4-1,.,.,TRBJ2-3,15,CASSQLQGSTDTQYF,TGCGCCAGCAGCCAGCTACAGGGAAGCACAGATACGCAGTATTTT
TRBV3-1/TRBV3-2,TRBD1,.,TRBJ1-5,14,CASSPLGQGQPQHF,TGTGCCAGCAGCCCCCTAGGACAGGGCCAGCCCCAGCATTTT
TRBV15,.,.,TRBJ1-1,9,CATSPGAFF,TGTGCCACCAGCCCCGGAGCTTTCTTT
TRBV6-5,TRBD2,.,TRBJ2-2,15,CASSTTSGGAGELFF,TGTGCCAGCAGTACTACTAGCGGGGGGGCCGGGGAGCTGTTTTTT
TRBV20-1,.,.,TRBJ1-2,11,CSATPDYGYTF,TGCAGTGCTACCCCGGACTATGGCTACACCTTC
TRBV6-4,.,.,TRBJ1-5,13,CASGTGSNQPQHF,TGTGCCAGCGGAACAGGGAGCAATCAGCCCCAGCATTTT
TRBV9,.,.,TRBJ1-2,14,CASSRTDSPVGYTF,TGTGCCAGCAGCCGAACGGACAGCCCGGTAGGCTACACCTTC
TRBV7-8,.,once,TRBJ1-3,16,CASTPEVRVGGNTIYF,TGTGCCAGCACCCCGGAAGTCAGGGTCGGGGGAAACACCATATATTTT
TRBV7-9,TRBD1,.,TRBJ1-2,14,CASSFGQGADGYTF,TGTGCCAGCAGCTTCGGACAGGGGGCAGATGGCTACACCTTC
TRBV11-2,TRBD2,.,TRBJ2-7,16,CASRKGLAGKYNEQYF,TGTGCCAGCCGCAAGGGCCTAGCGGGGAAGTACAACGAGCAGTACTTC
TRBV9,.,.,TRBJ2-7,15,CASSAGTPGSYEQYF,TGTGCCAGCAGCGCCGGGACTCCCGGCTCCTACGAGCAGTACTTC
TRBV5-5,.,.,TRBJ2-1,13,CASSWTIYNEQFF,TGTGCCAGCAGCTGGACTATTTACAATGAGCAGTTCTTC
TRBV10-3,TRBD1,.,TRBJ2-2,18,CAIRPGQGAGSNTGELFF,TGTGCCATCAGACCGGGACAGGGGGCAGGGTCGAACACCGGGGAGCTGTTTTTT
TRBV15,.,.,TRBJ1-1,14,CATTNRGVNTEAFF,TGTGCCACCACTAATAGGGGTGTGAACACTGAAGCTTTCTTT
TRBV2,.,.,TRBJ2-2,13,CASNQGAAGELFF,TGTGCCAGCAACCAGGGTGCGGCCGGGGAGCTGTTTTTT
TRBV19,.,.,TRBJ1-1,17,CASNEFGRQGLGPEAFF,TGTGCCAGTAATGAGTTCGGGCGTCAGGGGCTTGGCCCTGAAGCTTTCTTT
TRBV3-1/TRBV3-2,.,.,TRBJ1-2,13,CASSQDSPYGYTF,TGTGCCAGCAGCCAGGACAGCCCCTATGGCTACACCTTC
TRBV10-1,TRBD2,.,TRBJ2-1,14,CASNSGGFYNEQFF,TGCGCCAGTAATAGCGGGGGCTTCTACAATGAGCAGTTCTTC
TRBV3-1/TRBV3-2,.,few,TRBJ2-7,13,CASSHGGRDEQYF,TGTGCCAGCAGCCACGGGGGGCGAGACGAGCAGTACTTC
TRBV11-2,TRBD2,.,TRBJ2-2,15,CASSSNSGGAWELFF,TGTGCCAGCAGCTCAAATAGCGGGGGGGCCTGGGAGCTGTTTTTT
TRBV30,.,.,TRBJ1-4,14,CAWSVTERGEKLFF,TGTGCCTGGAGTGTAACCGAAAGGGGTGAAAAACTGTTTTTT
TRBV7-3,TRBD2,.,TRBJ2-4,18,CASSLSGTSGGAGNIQYF,TGTGCCAGCAGCTTAAGTGGGACTAGCGGGGGAGCGGGGAACATTCAGTACTTC
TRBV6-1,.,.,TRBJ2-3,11,CASSEGPARDF,TGTGCCAGCAGTGAAGGGCCAGCCCGGGATTTT
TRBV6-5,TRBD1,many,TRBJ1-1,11,CASNLGGSAFF,TGTGCCAGCAACCTAGGGGGCTCGGCTTTCTTT
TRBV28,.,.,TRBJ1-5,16,CASILTVSRGNQPQHF,TGTGCCAGCATTCTAACGGTTTCACGGGGCAATCAGCCCCAGCATTTT
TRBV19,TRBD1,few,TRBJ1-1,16,CASSISGTALNTEAFF,TGTGCCAGTAGTATATCCGGGACAGCTCTAAACACTGAAGCTTTCTTT
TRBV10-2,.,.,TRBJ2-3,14,CASSESWPADTQYF,TGCGCCAGCAGTGAGTCGTGGCCAGCGGATACGCAGTATTTT
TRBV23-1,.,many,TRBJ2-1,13,CASSPRPGNEQFF,TGCGCCAGCAGTCCCCGACCGGGCAATGAGCAGTTCTTC
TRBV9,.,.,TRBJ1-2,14,CASSVVEGSGGYTF,TGTGCCAGCAGCGTAGTGGAGGGGAGTGGGGGCTACACCTTC
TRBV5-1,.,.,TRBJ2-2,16,CASQTAAGANTGELFF,TGCGCCTCCCAAACGGCAGCAGGGGCGAACACCGGGGAGCTGTTTTTT
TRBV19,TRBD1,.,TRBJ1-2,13,CASKTGQVGGYTF,TGTGCCAGTAAGACGGGACAGGTTGGTGGCTACACCTTC
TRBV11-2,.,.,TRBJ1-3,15,CASSLAPKPGNTIYF,TGTGCCAGCAGCTTAGCGCCCAAGCCTGGAAACACCATATATTTT
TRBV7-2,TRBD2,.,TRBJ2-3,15,CASSPQGLAADTQYF,TGTGCCAGCAGCCCTCAGGGACTAGCTGCAGATACGCAGTATTTT
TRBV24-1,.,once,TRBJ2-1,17,CATSDPMGHSSYNEQFF,TGTGCCACCAGTGACCCCATGGGACATAGCTCCTACAATGAGCAGTTCTTC
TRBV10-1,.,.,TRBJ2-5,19,CASLPVGAQSSGNQETQYF,TGCGCCAGCCTACCGGTGGGGGCCCAGTCATCCGGGAACCAAGAGACCCAGTACTTC
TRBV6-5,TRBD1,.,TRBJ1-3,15,CASTRVDRAGNTIYF,TGTGCCAGCACCCGGGTGGACAGGGCTGGAAACACCATATATTTT
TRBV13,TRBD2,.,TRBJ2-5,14,CASSLGTSDETQYF,TGTGCCAGCAGCTTAGGGACTAGCGATGAGACCCAGTACTTC
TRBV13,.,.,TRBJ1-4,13,CATSRGLREKLFF,TGTGCCACCTCTAGGGGCCTAAGAGAAAAACTGTTTTTT
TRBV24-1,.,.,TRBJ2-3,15,CATSDPAGNTDTQYF,TGTGCCACCAGTGATCCTGCGGGGAATACAGATACGCAGTATTTT
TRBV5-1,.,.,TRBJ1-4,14,CASSWDITGEGLFF,TGCGCCAGCAGCTGGGACATCACGGGGGAGGGACTGTTTTTT
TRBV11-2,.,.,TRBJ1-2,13,CASSSDSIYGYTF,TGTGCCAGCAGCTCAGACAGTATATATGGCTACACCTTC
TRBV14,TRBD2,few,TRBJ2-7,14,CASSLWGGTYEQYF,TGTGCCAGCAGCCTTTGGGGGGGAACCTACGAGCAGTACTTC
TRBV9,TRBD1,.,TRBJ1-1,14,CASSVVGDRPEAFF,TGTGCCAGCAGCGTAGTGGGGGACAGGCCTGAAGCTTTCTTT
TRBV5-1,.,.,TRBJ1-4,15,CASSFGAGVNEKLFF,TGCGCCAGCAGCTTTGGGGCAGGGGTGAACGAAAAACTGTTTTTT